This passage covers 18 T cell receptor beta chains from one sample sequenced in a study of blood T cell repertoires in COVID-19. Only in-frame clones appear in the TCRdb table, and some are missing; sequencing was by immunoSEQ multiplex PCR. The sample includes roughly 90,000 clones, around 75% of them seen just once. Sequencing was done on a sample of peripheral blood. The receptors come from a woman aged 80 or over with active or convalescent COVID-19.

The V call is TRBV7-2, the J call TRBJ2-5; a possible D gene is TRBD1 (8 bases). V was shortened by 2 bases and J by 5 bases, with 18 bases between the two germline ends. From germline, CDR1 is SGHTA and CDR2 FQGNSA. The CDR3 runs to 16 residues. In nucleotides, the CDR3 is TGTGCCAGCAGCTTATGGGTTACAGGGGGGGAGGAGACCCAGTACTTC. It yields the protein CASSLWVTGGEETQYF.

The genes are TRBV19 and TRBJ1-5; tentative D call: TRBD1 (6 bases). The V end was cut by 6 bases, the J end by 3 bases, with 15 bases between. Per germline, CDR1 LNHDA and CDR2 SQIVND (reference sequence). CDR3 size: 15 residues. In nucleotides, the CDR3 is TGTGCCAGTAGGCCCGGACAGAACCTCAATCAGCCCCAGCATTTT. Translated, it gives CASRPGQNLNQPQHF. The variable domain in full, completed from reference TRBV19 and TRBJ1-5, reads DGGITQSPKYLFRKEGQNVTLSCEQNLNHDAMYWYRQDPGQGLRLIYYSQIVNDFQKGDIAEGYSVSREKKESFPLTVTSAQKNPTAFYLCASRPGQNLNQPQHFGDGTRLSIL.

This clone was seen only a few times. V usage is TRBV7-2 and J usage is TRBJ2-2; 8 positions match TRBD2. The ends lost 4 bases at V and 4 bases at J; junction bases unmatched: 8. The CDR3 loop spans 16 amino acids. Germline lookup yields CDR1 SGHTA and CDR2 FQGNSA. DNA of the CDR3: TGTGCCAGCAGCTACGGAAGCGGGGGAGGCACCGGGGAGCTGTTTTTT. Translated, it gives CASSYGSGGGTGELFF.

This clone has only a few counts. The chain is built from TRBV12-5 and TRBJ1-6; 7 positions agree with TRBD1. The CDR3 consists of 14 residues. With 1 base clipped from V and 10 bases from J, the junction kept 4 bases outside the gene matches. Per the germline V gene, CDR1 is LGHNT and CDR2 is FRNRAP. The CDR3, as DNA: TGTGCTAGTGGTTTGGGGACAGGATCCTCACCCCTCCACTTT. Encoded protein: CASGLGTGSSPLHF. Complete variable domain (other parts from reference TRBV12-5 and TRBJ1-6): DARVTQTPRHKVTEMGQEVTMRCQPILGHNTVFWYRQTMMQGLELLAYFRNRAPLDDSGMPKDRFSAEMPDATLATLKIQPSEPRDSAVYFCASGLGTGSSPLHFGNGTRLTVT.

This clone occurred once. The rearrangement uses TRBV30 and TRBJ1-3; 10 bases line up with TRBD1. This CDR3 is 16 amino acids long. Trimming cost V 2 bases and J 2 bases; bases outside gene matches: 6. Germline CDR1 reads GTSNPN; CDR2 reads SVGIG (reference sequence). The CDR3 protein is CAWSWDRGGAGNTIYF. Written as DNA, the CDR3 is TGTGCCTGGAGTTGGGACAGGGGTGGCGCTGGAAACACCATATATTTT.

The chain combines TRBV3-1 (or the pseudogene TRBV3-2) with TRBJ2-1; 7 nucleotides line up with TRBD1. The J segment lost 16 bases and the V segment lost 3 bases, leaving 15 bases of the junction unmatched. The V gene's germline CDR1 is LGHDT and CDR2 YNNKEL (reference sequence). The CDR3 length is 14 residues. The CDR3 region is CASSQLGTASRQFF. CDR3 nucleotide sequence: TGTGCCAGCAGCCAGCTTGGGACAGCCAGCCGGCAATTCTTC.

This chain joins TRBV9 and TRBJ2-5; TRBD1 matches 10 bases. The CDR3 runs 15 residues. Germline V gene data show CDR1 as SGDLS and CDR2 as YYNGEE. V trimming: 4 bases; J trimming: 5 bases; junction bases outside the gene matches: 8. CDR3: CASSPMGQGFETQYF. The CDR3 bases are TGTGCCAGCAGCCCTATGGGACAGGGGTTTGAGACCCAGTACTTC.

CDR3 amino acids: CASSRWTAYNEQFF. The CDR3 coding sequence is TGTGCCAGCAGTCGCTGGACAGCTTACAATGAGCAGTTCTTC. The chain is built from TRBV6-2 or TRBV6-3 and TRBJ2-1, with D maybe TRBD1 (6 bases). Deletions cut 5 bases from V and 4 bases from J, with 12 bases between. Looked up from germline, CDR1 is MNHEY and CDR2 is SVGEGT. CDR3 length: 14 amino acids.

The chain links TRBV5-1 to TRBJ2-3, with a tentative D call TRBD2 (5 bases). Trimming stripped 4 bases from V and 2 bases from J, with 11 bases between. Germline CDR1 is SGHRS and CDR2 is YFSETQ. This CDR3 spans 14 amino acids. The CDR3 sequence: CASSPDSTTDTQYF. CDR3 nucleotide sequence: TGCGCCAGCAGCCCGGACTCTACCACAGATACGCAGTATTTT.

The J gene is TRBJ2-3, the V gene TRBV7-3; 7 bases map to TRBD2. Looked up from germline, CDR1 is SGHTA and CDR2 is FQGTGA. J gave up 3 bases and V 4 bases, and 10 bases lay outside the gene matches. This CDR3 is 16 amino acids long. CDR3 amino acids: CASSSRVGGRTDTQYF. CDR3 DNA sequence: TGTGCCAGCAGCTCTCGTGTGGGCGGGAGAACAGATACGCAGTATTTT.

The CDR3 bases are TGTGCCAGCAGCCTGAATAGTCTAGCGGGAGTAGGTGAGCAGTTCTTC. Translation gives CASSLNSLAGVGEQFF. V and J are TRBV7-2 and TRBJ2-1, with 10 positions matching TRBD2. Germline CDR1 reads SGHTA; CDR2 reads FQGNSA. V shed 5 bases, J shed 9 bases, and the junction held 13 bases outside the gene matches. The CDR3 spans 16 residues.

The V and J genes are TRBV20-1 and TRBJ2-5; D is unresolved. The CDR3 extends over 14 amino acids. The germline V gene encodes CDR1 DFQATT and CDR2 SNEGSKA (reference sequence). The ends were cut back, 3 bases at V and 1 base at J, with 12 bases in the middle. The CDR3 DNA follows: TGCAGTGCTAGTGGCAGGTGGGTCCAAGAGACCCAGTACTTC. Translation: CSASGRWVQETQYF.

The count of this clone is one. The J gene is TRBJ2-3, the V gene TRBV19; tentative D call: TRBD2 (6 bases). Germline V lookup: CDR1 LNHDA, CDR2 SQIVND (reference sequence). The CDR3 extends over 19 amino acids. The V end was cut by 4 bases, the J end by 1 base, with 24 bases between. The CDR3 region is CASSRRRDTSSGGTDTQYF. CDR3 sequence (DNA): TGTGCCAGTAGTAGGCGGAGGGATACTTCGTCGGGGGGCACAGATACGCAGTATTTT.

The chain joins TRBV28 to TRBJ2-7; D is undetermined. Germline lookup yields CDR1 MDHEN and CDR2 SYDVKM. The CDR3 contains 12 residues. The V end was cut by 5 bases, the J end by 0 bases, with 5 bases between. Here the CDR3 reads CASSSSSYEQYF. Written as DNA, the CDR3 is TGTGCCAGCAGTAGTAGCTCCTACGAGCAGTACTTC.

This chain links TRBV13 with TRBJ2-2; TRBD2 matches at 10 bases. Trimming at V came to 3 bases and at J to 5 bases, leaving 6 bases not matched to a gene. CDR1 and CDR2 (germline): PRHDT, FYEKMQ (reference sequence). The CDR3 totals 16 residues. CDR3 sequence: CASSLRLAGATGELFF. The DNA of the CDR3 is TGTGCCAGCAGCTTGAGGCTAGCGGGGGCTACCGGGGAGCTGTTTTTT.

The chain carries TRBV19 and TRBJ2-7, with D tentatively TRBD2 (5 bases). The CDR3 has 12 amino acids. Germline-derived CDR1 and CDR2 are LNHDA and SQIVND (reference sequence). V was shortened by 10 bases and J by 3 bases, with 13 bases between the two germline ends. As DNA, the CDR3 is TGTGCCACCGGGAAGGGAATCTACGAGCAGTACTTC. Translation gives CATGKGIYEQYF.

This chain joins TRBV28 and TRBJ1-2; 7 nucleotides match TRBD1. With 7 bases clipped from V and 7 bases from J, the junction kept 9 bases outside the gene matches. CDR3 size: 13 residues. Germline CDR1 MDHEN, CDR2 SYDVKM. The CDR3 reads CASTQEGAGGYTF. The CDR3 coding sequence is TGTGCCAGCACCCAGGAGGGGGCGGGTGGCTACACCTTC.

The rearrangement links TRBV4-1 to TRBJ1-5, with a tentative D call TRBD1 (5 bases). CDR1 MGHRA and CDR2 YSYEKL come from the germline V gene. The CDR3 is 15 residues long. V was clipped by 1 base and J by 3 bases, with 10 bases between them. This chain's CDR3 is CASSQGGDYNQPQHF. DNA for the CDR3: TGCGCCAGCAGCCAAGGGGGGGACTACAATCAGCCCCAGCATTTT.